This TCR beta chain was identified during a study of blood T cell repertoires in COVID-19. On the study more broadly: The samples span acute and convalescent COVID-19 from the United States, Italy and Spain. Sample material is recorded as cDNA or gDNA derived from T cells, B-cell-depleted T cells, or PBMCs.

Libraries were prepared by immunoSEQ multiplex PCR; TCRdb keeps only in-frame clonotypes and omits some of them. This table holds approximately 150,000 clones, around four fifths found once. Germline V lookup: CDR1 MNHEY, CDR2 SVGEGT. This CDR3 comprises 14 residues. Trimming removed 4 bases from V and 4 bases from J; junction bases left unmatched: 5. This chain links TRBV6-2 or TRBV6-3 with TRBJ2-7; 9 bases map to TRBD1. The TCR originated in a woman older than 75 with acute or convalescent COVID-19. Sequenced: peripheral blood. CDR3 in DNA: TGTGCCAGCAGTTTGGACAGGGGTATATACGAGCAGTACTTC. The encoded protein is CASSLDRGIYEQYF.